The 10 T cell receptor beta chains below come from one sample, sequenced in a study of blood T cell dynamics during melanoma immunotherapy (dated by TCRdb to about 2020). The sample's time point label, decoded: pre-treatment baseline. Preparation of the library involved the immunoSEQ multiplex PCR assay. As stored in TCRdb, this immuneACCESS dataset retains in-frame rearrangements with V and J assigned. A fraction of the clones does not appear; measured against another copy, unresolved V genes explain less than half of the discrepancy, and the remainder lacks a known reason. This sample holds about 11,000 clones; over 65% were observed only once. In total, the top ten clones hold over 15% of the sample. The sample was blood, taken from a patient treated with checkpoint blockade. The receptors stem from a human donor with melanoma.

The chain is built from TRBV7-3 and TRBJ2-2; no clear D gene. V lost 2 bases, J lost 1 base, and 5 bases lay in between. There are 14 residues in the CDR3. Germline CDR1 SGHTA, CDR2 FQGTGA. CDR3 bases: TGTGCCAGCAGCTTAGGTCAGAACACCGGGGAGCTGTTTTTT. This sequence encodes CASSLGQNTGELFF.

The chain uses TRBV19 and TRBJ2-1; 11 bases agree with TRBD2. CDR1 is LNHDA, CDR2 SQIVND, per germline (reference sequence). The CDR3 sequence is 16 residues long. With 7 bases clipped from V and 1 base from J, the junction kept 6 bases outside the gene matches. The CDR3 is CASTELAGASYNEQFF. The DNA for the CDR3 is TGTGCCAGTACTGAACTAGCGGGAGCTTCCTACAATGAGCAGTTCTTC.

Points on this clone: A junction end diverges from the germline sequence, so it may reflect a read error. This rearrangement joins TRBV4-3 to TRBJ2-6; D unclear. Germline lookup yields CDR1 LGHNA and CDR2 YSLEER. The CDR3 is made up of 16 amino acids. The CDR3 DNA reads TGCGCCAGCAGCAAAGACCTAATCTCTGGGGCCAACGTCCTGACTTTC. This codes for CASSKDLISGANVLTF.

J is TRBJ1-5 and V is TRBV6-6; TRBD1 aligns across 9 bases. Trimming cost V 6 bases and J 1 base; bases outside gene matches: 4. Germline CDR1 reads MNHNY; CDR2 reads SVGAGI (reference sequence). The CDR3 is 15 residues long. CDR3 bases: TGTGCCAGCAGGTGGACAGGGGAAAGCAATCAGCCCCAGCATTTT. Protein: CASRWTGESNQPQHF.

This sequence joins TRBV2 and TRBJ1-5; D is unresolved. The CDR3 consists of 12 residues. CDR1 and CDR2 (germline): SNHLY, FYNNEI. Trimming stripped 6 bases from V and 5 bases from J, with 8 bases between. CDR3 protein: CASSALDQPQHF. CDR3 nucleotides: TGTGCCAGCAGCGCCTTGGATCAGCCCCAGCATTTT.

The V call is TRBV11-2, the J call TRBJ1-2; D unclear. Germline V CDR1 and CDR2: SGHAT, FQNNGV. With 2 bases removed from V and 1 base from J, the gap between germline ends came to 5 bases. The CDR3 is 13 amino acids. The CDR3 sequence: CASSLNLNYGYTF. In DNA form, the CDR3 reads TGTGCCAGCAGCTTAAATCTTAACTATGGCTACACCTTC.

The V gene is TRBV27, the J gene TRBJ1-6; maybe TRBD1 (5 bases). Between the trimmed V and J ends, which lost 2 bases and 14 bases, there was a span of 10 bases. CDR1 MNHEY and CDR2 SMNVEV come from the germline V gene (reference sequence). This CDR3 comprises 12 residues. CDR3 DNA: TGTGCCAGCAGTTTAAACGCGGGGGCCCTCCACTTT. Translation gives CASSLNAGALHF.

DNA of the CDR3: TGCGCCAGCAGCTTGGGGACTGACAGGGGATACACAGATACGCAGTATTTT. Its translation: CASSLGTDRGYTDTQYF. The chain combines TRBV5-1 with TRBJ2-3; TRBD1 agrees at 8 bases. The CDR3 is 17 amino acids. Germline V gene sequence: CDR1 SGHRS, CDR2 YFSETQ. V lost 0 bases, J lost 2 bases, and 8 bases stayed unmatched.

The chain has TRBV5-4 and TRBJ1-1; TRBD1 matches at 9 bases. Germline V gene data show CDR1 as SGHNT and CDR2 as YYREEE (reference sequence). The CDR3 consists of 13 residues. V was clipped by 0 bases and J by 12 bases; unmatched bases: 6. The CDR3 sequence: CASSLAGTGLTFF. CDR3 nucleotide sequence: TGTGCCAGCAGCTTGGCGGGGACAGGGTTAACTTTCTTT.

The chain links TRBV7-9 to TRBJ1-1, with D unclear. The CDR3 covers 17 residues. Germline V gene sequence: CDR1 SEHNR, CDR2 FQNEAQ (reference sequence). Trimming stripped 4 bases from V and 5 bases from J, with 23 bases between. The DNA for the CDR3 is TGTGCCAGCAGCTCAACCCTAGGGTTGGCGACGGGGACTGAAGCTTTCTTT. This translates into CASSSTLGLATGTEAFF.